A single sample is the source of the 6 T cell receptor beta chains below, sequenced in a study of CD8 T cells in Susac syndrome. The RNA, 0.5 to 1 ug, was put through reverse transcription using random hexamers. TCRdb independently ran MiXCR on the immunoSEQ multiplex PCR reads; one entry per CDR3 protein. Among under 200,000 distinct CDR3 sequences listed, roughly 92% were seen once. Sequencing was carried out using CD4+ T cells from PBMCs. Source of these receptors: a human donor with Susac syndrome.

This chain joins TRBV20-1 and TRBJ2-5; the match to TRBD1 covers 9 bases. This CDR3 has 16 residues. Per germline, CDR1 DFQATT and CDR2 SNEGSKA (reference sequence). After removal of 0 bases from V and 9 bases from J, the junction contained 14 bases not matched to a gene. CDR3 in amino acids: CSAREQIRGQGSPQYF. Written as DNA, the CDR3 is TGCAGTGCTAGAGAACAGATTCGGGGACAGGGATCGCCCCAGTACTTC.

This rearrangement joins TRBV29-1 to TRBJ2-1; D is perhaps TRBD2 (5 bases). This CDR3 has 13 residues. The germline V gene encodes CDR1 SQVTM and CDR2 ANQGSEA. CDR3 protein: CGLYDRSYNEQFF. CDR3 nucleotide sequence: TGCGGACTTTACGACCGCTCCTACAATGAGCAGTTCTTC.

The chain has TRBV29-1 and TRBJ2-5; D could derive from TRBD1 or TRBD2 (5 bases each). Trimming left V 6 bases short and J 5 bases short, with 16 bases between. Germline V gene sequence: CDR1 SQVTM, CDR2 ANQGSEA. The CDR3 runs 13 residues. The CDR3 DNA follows: TGCAGCGTGCCGGGACGGCGGATGGAGACCCAGTACTTC. Translation: CSVPGRRMETQYF.

V is TRBV12-3 or TRBV12-4 and J is TRBJ1-5, with a tentative D call TRBD1 (5 bases). V dropped 5 bases and J dropped 1 base, with 15 bases sitting between them. The CDR3 has 16 amino acids. The CDR3 DNA reads as TGTGCCAGCAGTCCTGAGGGGATTTCGAGCAATCAGCCCCAGCATTTT. Its translation is CASSPEGISSNQPQHF.

The rearrangement links TRBV5-4 to TRBJ2-4; 8 positions agree with TRBD2. The CDR3 spans 17 residues. The V gene's germline CDR1 is SGHNT and CDR2 YYREEE (reference sequence). V lost 4 bases and J lost 3; bases outside the gene matches: 12. CDR3 amino acids: CASSPVGGGAVKNIQYF. CDR3 in DNA: TGTGCCAGCAGCCCGGTCGGGGGGGGCGCTGTCAAAAACATTCAGTACTTC.

The V call is TRBV12-3 or TRBV12-4, the J call TRBJ1-2, with 9 positions matching TRBD1. This CDR3 comprises 15 residues. V dropped 5 bases and J dropped 1; count of bases not matched to a gene: 5. The chain's CDR3 is CASSLTGGSNYGYTF. DNA for the CDR3: TGTGCCAGCAGTCTGACAGGGGGAAGTAACTATGGCTACACCTTC.